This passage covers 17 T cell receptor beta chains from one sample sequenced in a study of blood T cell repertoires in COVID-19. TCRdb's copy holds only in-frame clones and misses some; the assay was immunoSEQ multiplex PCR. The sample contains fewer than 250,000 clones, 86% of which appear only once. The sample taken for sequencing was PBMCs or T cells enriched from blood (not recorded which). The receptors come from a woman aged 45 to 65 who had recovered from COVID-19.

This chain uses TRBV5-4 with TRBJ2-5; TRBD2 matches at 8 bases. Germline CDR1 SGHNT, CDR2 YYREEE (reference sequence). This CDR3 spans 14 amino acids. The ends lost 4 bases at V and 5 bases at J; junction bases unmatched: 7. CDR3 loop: CASSPGGLGETQYF. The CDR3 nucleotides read TGTGCCAGCAGCCCGGGGGGACTAGGGGAGACCCAGTACTTC.

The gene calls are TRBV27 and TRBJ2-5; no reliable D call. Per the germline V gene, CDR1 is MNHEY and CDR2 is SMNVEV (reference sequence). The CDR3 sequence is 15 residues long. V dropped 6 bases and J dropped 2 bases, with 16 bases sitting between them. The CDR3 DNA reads TGTGCCAGCAGCAGGCTCGCGAAATATCAAGAGACCCAGTACTTC. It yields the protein CASSRLAKYQETQYF.

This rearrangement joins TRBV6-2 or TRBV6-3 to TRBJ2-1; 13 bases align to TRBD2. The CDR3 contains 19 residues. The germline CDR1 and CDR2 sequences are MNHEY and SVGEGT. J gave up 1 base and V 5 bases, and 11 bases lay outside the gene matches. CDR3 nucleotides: TGTGCCAGCAGTACGCGGACTAGCGGGGGCCCCGGATCCTACAATGAGCAGTTCTTC. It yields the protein CASSTRTSGGPGSYNEQFF.

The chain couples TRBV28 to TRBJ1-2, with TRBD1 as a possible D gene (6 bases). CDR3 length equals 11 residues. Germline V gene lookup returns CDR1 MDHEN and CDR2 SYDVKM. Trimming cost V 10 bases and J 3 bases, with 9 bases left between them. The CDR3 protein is CANKGDYGYTF. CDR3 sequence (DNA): TGTGCCAATAAGGGGGACTATGGCTACACCTTC.

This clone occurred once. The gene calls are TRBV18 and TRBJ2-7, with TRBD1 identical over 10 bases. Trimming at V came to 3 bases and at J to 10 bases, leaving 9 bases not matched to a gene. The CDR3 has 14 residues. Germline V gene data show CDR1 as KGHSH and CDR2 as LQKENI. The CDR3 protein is CASSPRGTGDRQYF. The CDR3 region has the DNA TGTGCCAGCTCACCCCGCGGGACAGGGGACCGCCAGTACTTC. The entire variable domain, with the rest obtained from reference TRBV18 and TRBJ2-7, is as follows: NAGVMQNPRHLVRRRGQEARLRCSPMKGHSHVYWYRQLPEEGLKFMVYLQKENIIDESGMPKERFSAEFPKEGPSILRIQQVVRGDSAAYFCASSPRGTGDRQYFGPGTRLTVT.

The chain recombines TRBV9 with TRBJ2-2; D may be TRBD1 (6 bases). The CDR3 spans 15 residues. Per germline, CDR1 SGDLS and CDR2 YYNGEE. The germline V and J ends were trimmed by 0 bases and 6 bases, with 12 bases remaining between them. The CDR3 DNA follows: TGTGCCAGCAGCGTAGAGGCAGGGGTGTCCGGGGAGCTGTTTTTT. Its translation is CASSVEAGVSGELFF.

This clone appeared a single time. Here the CDR3 DNA reads TGTGCCAGCAGTTCGGGACAGGGGCCTGAAGCTTTCTTT. Protein product: CASSSGQGPEAFF. The chain carries TRBV28 and TRBJ1-1, with 10 bases that match TRBD1. Germline V gives CDR1 MDHEN, CDR2 SYDVKM. This CDR3 has 13 amino acids. V shed 4 bases, J shed 6 bases, and the junction held 2 bases outside the gene matches.

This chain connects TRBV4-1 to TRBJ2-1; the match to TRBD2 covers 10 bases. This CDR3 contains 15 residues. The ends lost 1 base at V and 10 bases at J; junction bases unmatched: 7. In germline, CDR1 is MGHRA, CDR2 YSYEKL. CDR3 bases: TGCGCCAGCAGCCAAGGCCTAGCGGGAGTCAAAGAGCAGTTCTTC. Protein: CASSQGLAGVKEQFF.

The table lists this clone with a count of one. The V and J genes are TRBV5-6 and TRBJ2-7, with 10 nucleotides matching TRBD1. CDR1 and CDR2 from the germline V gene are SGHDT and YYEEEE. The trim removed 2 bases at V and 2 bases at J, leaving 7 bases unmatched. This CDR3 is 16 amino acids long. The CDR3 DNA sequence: TGTGCCAGCAGCTTTCCCGGGACAGGGGATCCCTACGAGCAGTACTTC. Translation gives CASSFPGTGDPYEQYF.

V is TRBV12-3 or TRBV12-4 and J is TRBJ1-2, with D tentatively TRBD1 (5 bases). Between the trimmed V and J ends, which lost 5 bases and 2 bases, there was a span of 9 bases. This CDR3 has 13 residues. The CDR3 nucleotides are TGTGCCAGCAGTGTCAGGGTGAACTATGGCTACACCTTC. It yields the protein CASSVRVNYGYTF.

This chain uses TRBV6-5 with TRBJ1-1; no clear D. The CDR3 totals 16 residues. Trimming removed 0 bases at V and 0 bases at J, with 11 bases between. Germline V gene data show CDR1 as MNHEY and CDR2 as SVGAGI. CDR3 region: CASSYSSLRMNTEAFF. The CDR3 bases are TGTGCCAGCAGTTACTCTTCACTTCGCATGAACACTGAAGCTTTCTTT.

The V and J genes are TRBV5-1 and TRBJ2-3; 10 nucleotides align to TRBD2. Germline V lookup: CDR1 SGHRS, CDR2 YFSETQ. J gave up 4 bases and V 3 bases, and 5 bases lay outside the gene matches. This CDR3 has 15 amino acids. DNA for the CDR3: TGCGCCAGCAGCTCCGGGACTAGCGTGGCAGATACGCAGTATTTT. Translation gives CASSSGTSVADTQYF.

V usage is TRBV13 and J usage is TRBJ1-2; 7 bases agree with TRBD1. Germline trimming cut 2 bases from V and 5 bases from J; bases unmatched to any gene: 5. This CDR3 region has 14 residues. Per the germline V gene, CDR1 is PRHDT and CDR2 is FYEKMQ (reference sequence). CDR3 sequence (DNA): TGTGCCAGCAGCTTAATAGGGGGCGCGTATGGCTACACCTTC. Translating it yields CASSLIGGAYGYTF.

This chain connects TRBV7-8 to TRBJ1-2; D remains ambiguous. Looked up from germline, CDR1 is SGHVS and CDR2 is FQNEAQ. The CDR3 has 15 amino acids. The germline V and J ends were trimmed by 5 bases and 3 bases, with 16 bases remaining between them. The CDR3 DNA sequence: TGTGCCAGCAGCCAATCCTACGCACAGCACTATGGCTACACCTTC. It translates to CASSQSYAQHYGYTF.

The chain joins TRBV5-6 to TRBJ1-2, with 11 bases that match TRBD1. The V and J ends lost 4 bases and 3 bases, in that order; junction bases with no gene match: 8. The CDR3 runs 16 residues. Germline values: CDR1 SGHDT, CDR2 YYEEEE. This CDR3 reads CASSLGQGARDYGYTF. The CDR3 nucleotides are TGTGCCAGCAGCCTTGGACAGGGGGCGAGAGACTATGGCTACACCTTC.

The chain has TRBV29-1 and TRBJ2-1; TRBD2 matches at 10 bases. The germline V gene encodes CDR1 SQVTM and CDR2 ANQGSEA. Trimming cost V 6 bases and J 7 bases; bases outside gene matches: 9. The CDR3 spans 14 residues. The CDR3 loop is CSVAGTSAPNEQFF. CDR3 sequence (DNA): TGCAGCGTCGCCGGGACTAGCGCGCCAAATGAGCAGTTCTTC.

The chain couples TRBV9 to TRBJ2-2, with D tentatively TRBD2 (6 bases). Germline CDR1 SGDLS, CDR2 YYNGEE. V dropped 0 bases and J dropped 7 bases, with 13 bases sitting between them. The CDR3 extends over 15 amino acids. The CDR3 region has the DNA TGTGCCAGCAGCGTAGAGGAGGGAAGGGTCGGGGAGCTGTTTTTT. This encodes CASSVEEGRVGELFF.